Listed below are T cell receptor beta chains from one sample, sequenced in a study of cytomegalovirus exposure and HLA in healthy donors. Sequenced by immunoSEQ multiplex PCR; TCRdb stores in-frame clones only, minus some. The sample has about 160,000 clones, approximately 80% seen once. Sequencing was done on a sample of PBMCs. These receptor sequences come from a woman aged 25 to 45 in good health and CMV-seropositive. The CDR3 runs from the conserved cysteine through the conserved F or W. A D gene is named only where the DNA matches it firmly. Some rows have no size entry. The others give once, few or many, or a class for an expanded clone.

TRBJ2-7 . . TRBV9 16 CASSPRDRSGSYEQYF
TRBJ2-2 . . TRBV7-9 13 CSSSLVARGELFF
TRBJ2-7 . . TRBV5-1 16 CASSSDPARGTYEQYF
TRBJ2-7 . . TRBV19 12 CASSATSSEQYF
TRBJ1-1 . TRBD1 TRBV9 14 CASSVGQGNTEAFF
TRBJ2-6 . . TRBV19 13 CAGRSRGSNVLTF
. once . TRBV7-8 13 CASSPLGGYEQYF
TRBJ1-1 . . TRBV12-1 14 CASSLGRSNTEAFF
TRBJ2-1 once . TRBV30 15 CAWSVLTRRYNEQFF
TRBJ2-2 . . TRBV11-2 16 CASSLERRRNTGELFF
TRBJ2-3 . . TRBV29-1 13 CSVPRQTTDTQYF
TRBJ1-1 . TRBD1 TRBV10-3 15 CAISESGTGSPEAFF
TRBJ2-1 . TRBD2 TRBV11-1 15 CASSFGTSGGNEQFF
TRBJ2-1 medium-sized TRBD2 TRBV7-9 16 CASSPGLAGVYNEQFF
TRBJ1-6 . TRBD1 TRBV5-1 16 CASSLVGTGNNSPLHF
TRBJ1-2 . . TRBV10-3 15 CAIRAYEDKNYGYTF
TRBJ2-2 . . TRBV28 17 CASSFDADSANTGELFF
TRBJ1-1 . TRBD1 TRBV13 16 CASSFYRDSENTEAFF
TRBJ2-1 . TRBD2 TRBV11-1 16 CASSYRLAGQYSEQFF
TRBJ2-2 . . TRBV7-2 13 CASSLPYRGELFF
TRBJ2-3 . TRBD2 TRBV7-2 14 CASSLGTSADTQYF
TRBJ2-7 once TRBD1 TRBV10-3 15 CAISGRDRPSYEQYF
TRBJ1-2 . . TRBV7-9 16 CSSSPWEGMELHGYTF
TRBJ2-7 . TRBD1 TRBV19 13 CASSTITGAEQYF
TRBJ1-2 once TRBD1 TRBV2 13 CASSGDRPYGYTF
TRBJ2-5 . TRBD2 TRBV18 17 CASSPLTGLAGSETQYF
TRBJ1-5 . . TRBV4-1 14 CASSQEFVRQPQHF
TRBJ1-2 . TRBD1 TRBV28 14 CASSLWPRGHGYTF
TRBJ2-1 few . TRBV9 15 CASSVARQYDNEQFF
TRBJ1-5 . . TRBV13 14 CASSLGVGSQPQHF
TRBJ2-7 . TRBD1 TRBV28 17 CASSPLAGTGGSYEQYF
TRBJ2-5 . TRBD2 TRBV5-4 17 CASSLGAIAGGQETQYF
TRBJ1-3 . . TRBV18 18 CASSPIPDIQPSGNTIYF